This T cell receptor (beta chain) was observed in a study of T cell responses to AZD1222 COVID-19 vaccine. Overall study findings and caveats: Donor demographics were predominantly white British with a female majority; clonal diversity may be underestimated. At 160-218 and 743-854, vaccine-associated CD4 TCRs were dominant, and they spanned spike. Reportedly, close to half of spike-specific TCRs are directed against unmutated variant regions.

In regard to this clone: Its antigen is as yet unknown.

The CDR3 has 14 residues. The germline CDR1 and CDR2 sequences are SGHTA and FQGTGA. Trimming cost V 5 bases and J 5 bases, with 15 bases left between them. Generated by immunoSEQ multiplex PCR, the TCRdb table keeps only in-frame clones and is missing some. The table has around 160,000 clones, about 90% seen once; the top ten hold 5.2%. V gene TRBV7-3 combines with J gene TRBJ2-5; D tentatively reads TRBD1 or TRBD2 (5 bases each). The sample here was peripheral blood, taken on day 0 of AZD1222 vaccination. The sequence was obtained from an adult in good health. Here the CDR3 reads CASSPSGTRETQYF. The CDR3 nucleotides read TGTGCCAGCAGCCCATCCGGGACGAGGGAGACCCAGTACTTC.